What follows are 29 T cell receptor beta chains derived from one specimen sequenced in a study of radiation and T cells in renal cell carcinoma. Described time point: blood 2 weeks post-SBRT. Treatment in this sample: 15 Gy SBRT to primary tumor, nephrectomy 4 weeks later. Generated by immunoSEQ multiplex PCR, the TCRdb table keeps only in-frame clones and is missing some. Among 120,000 or so clones listed, 85% to 90% were seen once. The source material was blood, sampled from a patient whose treatment included radiotherapy and nephrectomy. Every receptor here comes from a woman aged 70-85 years with renal cell carcinoma.

This clone was found once. The chain has TRBV4-2 and TRBJ2-3; no clear D. Between the trimmed V and J ends, which lost 2 bases and 1 base, there was a span of 19 bases. The germline gives CDR1 LGHNA, CDR2 YNFKEQ. CDR3 size: 18 residues. The CDR3 DNA sequence: TGTGCCAGCAGCCAAAATTCGGCCGGGCCGGCCGGCACAGATACGCAGTATTTT. It specifies CASSQNSAGPAGTDTQYF.

The gene calls are TRBV28 and TRBJ1-2, with D hard to call. The CDR3 loop spans 16 amino acids. CDR1 and CDR2 (germline): MDHEN, SYDVKM. V was trimmed by 7 bases and J by 0 bases, leaving 18 bases between them. CDR3 in amino acids: CASIYSGNPANYGYTF. DNA for the CDR3: TGTGCCAGCATCTATTCCGGGAATCCAGCTAACTATGGCTACACCTTC.

The chain is built from TRBV5-5 and TRBJ1-1; D unclear. Germline V gives CDR1 SGHKS, CDR2 YYEKEE (reference sequence). CDR3 length: 12 amino acids. Trimming removed 2 bases from V and 8 bases from J, with 10 bases in between. CDR3 region: CASSLRLTEAFF. The CDR3 region has the DNA TGTGCCAGCAGCTTAAGACTGACAGAAGCTTTCTTT.

The rearrangement links TRBV5-4 to TRBJ2-1, with TRBD2 matching 15 bases. J lost 3 bases, V lost 4 bases, and 5 bases had no gene match. This CDR3 comprises 17 residues. Germline assignment: CDR1 SGHNT and CDR2 YYREEE (reference sequence). The DNA for the CDR3 is TGTGCCAGCAGCACGGGACTAGCGGGGGGTATCTACAATGAGCAGTTCTTC. Translation: CASSTGLAGGIYNEQFF.

The chain links TRBV2 to TRBJ2-1; no clear D. V lost 7 bases, J lost 0 bases, and 10 bases lay in between. Germline assignment: CDR1 SNHLY and CDR2 FYNNEI. The CDR3 consists of 14 residues. The CDR3 region has the DNA TGTGCCAGCAATAAGGTGAGCTCCTACAATGAGCAGTTCTTC. It is translated as CASNKVSSYNEQFF.

The chain couples TRBV30 to TRBJ2-5; possible D gene TRBD2, 6 bases. TRBJ2-7 explains the end of the DNA better; the J call may be wrong. Germline CDR1 and CDR2: GTSNPN and SVGIG (reference sequence). The CDR3 is 12 amino acids. CDR3 nucleotide sequence: TGTGCCTGGAGCGGGGGAGCCTACGAGCAGTACTTC. As protein: CAWSGGAYEQYF.

The DNA of the CDR3 is TGCGCCAGCAGCCAAGGACTAGCGGGGGGCCGGGATACGCAGTATTTT. Protein sequence: CASSQGLAGGRDTQYF. V is TRBV4-3 and J is TRBJ2-3; 13 bases are shared with TRBD2. V lost 1 base, J lost 6 bases, and 4 bases stayed unmatched. Germline assignment: CDR1 LGHNA and CDR2 YSLEER. This CDR3 is 16 amino acids long.

The chain couples TRBV11-3 to TRBJ2-7; 10 bases are a match to TRBD2. CDR1 is SGHNT and CDR2 is YENEEA in the germline V gene. V was pared by 2 bases and J by 2 bases, with 3 bases of the junction left unmatched. The length of the CDR3 is 15 residues. CDR3 residues: CASSLSGGATYEQYF. The CDR3 bases are TGTGCCAGCAGCTTAAGCGGGGGGGCTACCTACGAGCAGTACTTC. The variable domain in full, with the rest retrieved from reference TRBV11-3 and TRBJ2-7, is EAGVVQSPRYKIIEKKQPVAFWCNPISGHNTLYWYLQNLGQGPELLIRYENEEAVDDSQLPKDRFSAERLKGVDSTLKIQPAELGDSAVYLCASSLSGGATYEQYFGPGTRLTVT.

This rearrangement joins TRBV19 to TRBJ1-1; 9 bases map to TRBD1. The J segment lost 7 bases and the V segment lost 4 bases, leaving 7 bases of the junction unmatched. The CDR3 totals 14 residues. Germline V gives CDR1 LNHDA, CDR2 SQIVND (reference sequence). CDR3 loop: CASSKDRGYGEAFF. DNA of the CDR3: TGTGCCAGTAGTAAGGACAGGGGTTATGGTGAAGCTTTCTTT.

V usage is TRBV2 and J usage is TRBJ2-3; tentative D call: TRBD1 (5 bases). Trimming left V 1 base short and J 2 bases short, with 10 bases between. Germline V gives CDR1 SNHLY, CDR2 FYNNEI. CDR3 length: 15 residues. CDR3: CASSEVGATTDTQYF. The CDR3 DNA is TGTGCCAGCAGTGAAGTAGGGGCAACCACAGATACGCAGTATTTT.

The V and J genes are TRBV27 and TRBJ2-6; maybe TRBD2 (5 bases). Trimming took 3 bases from V and 0 from J, leaving 12 bases between them. The CDR3 is 17 amino acids. Germline-derived CDR1 and CDR2 are MNHEY and SMNVEV (reference sequence). CDR3 bases: TGTGCCAGCAGTTTTTCAGTCGGGAACTCTGGGGCCAACGTCCTGACTTTC. It translates to CASSFSVGNSGANVLTF. The full variable domain, in which reference TRBV27 and TRBJ2-6 provide the parts outside the CDR3, is EAQVTQNPRYLITVTGKKLTVTCSQNMNHEYMSWYRQDPGLGLRQIYYSMNVEVTDKGDVPEGYKVSRKEKRNFPLILESPSPNQTSLYFCASSFSVGNSGANVLTFGAGSRLTVL.

The chain uses TRBV10-3 and TRBJ2-5; 9 bases line up with TRBD2. The germline V gene has CDR1 ENHRY and CDR2 SYGVKD. After removal of 4 bases from V and 4 bases from J, the junction contained 13 bases not matched to a gene. The CDR3 length is 17 residues. Written as DNA, the CDR3 is TGTGCCATCAGTGCTCACGGCGGGGGGGCCACGGGAGAGACCCAGTACTTC. It codes for CAISAHGGGATGETQYF.

V gene TRBV11-3 combines with J gene TRBJ2-2; 8 nucleotides line up with TRBD2. The CDR3 contains 14 residues. CDR1 is SGHNT and CDR2 is YENEEA in the germline V gene. J gave up 1 base and V 10 bases, and 5 bases lay outside the gene matches. The CDR3 region has the DNA TGTGCCATCCAGCGGGGGCTGAACACCGGGGAGCTGTTTTTT. It specifies CAIQRGLNTGELFF.

The count of this clone is one. This sequence joins TRBV28 and TRBJ1-2; D is undetermined. The CDR3 sequence is 13 residues long. The V end was cut by 7 bases, the J end by 4 bases, with 13 bases between. Looked up from germline, CDR1 is MDHEN and CDR2 is SYDVKM. CDR3 region: CASTSGDFYGYTF. CDR3 coding DNA: TGTGCCAGCACCTCTGGGGATTTCTATGGCTACACCTTC.

This chain joins TRBV14 and TRBJ2-5, with a weak D call TRBD2 (6 bases). The germline V and J ends were trimmed by 0 bases and 7 bases, with 18 bases remaining between them. This CDR3 contains 16 residues. Germline V lookup: CDR1 SGHDN, CDR2 FVKESK. CDR3 amino acids: CASSQEGSAGRGTQYF. CDR3 nucleotide sequence: TGTGCCAGCAGCCAAGAGGGGAGCGCGGGGCGCGGGACCCAGTACTTC.

This chain links TRBV27 with TRBJ1-1; possibly TRBD1 for D (6 bases). This CDR3 contains 13 residues. Per the germline V gene, CDR1 is MNHEY and CDR2 is SMNVEV (reference sequence). With 0 bases removed from V and 8 bases from J, the gap between germline ends came to 10 bases. CDR3 residues: CASSLSGGHEAFF. In nucleotides, the CDR3 is TGTGCCAGCAGTTTATCGGGGGGACACGAAGCTTTCTTT.

J is TRBJ1-4 and V is TRBV19; D possibly corresponds to TRBD1 (6 bases). Trimming stripped 5 bases from V and 7 bases from J, with 14 bases between. The CDR3 is 14 amino acids. Germline V gives CDR1 LNHDA, CDR2 SQIVND (reference sequence). In DNA form, the CDR3 reads TGTGCCAGTAGTGTTGGAGGGGGAGGTGAAAAACTGTTTTTT. Translating gives CASSVGGGGEKLFF.

The chain uses TRBV7-8 and TRBJ1-2; 7 bases agree with TRBD1. In germline, CDR1 is SGHVS, CDR2 FQNEAQ. With V trimmed by 5 bases and J by 1 base, 4 bases remained unmatched. The CDR3 consists of 14 residues. The CDR3 DNA reads TGTGCCAGCAGCGCGACAGGGATTAACTATGGCTACACCTTC. This encodes CASSATGINYGYTF.

V usage is TRBV7-2 and J usage is TRBJ2-5; 12 bases align to TRBD2. Germline V lookup: CDR1 SGHTA, CDR2 FQGNSA. The CDR3 has 15 amino acids. V trimming: 2 bases; J trimming: 6 bases; junction bases outside the gene matches: 4. The CDR3 loop reads CASSLLAGGQQTQYF. DNA for the CDR3: TGTGCCAGCAGCTTACTAGCGGGGGGGCAACAGACCCAGTACTTC.

CDR3 DNA: TGTGCCACCCCTGGCGGGGGGGCCGGCGGTTGGTTCTTC. This gives the protein CATPGGGAGGWFF. The chain joins TRBV28 to TRBJ2-1, with TRBD2 matching 9 bases. The CDR3 loop spans 13 amino acids. Unmatched junction bases numbered 16, after V lost 10 bases and J lost 15 bases. CDR1 and CDR2 from the germline V gene are MDHEN and SYDVKM. The entire variable domain, with the rest obtained from reference TRBV28 and TRBJ2-1, is as follows: DVKVTQSSRYLVKRTGEKVFLECVQDMDHENMFWYRQDPGLGLRLIYFSYDVKMKEKGDIPEGYSVSREKKERFSLILESASTNQTSMYLCATPGGGAGGWFFGPGTRLTVL.

V and J are TRBV9 and TRBJ2-1; D is unclear. The CDR3 has 11 residues. V lost 0 bases and J 7 bases, leaving 2 bases between the germline ends. In germline, CDR1 is SGDLS, CDR2 YYNGEE. The DNA for the CDR3 is TGTGCCAGCAGCGTAGAAAATGAGCAGTTCTTC. It specifies CASSVENEQFF.

This sequence joins TRBV6-5 and TRBJ1-1; D gene uncertain. This CDR3 comprises 14 residues. The germline V gene has CDR1 MNHEY and CDR2 SVGAGI. Trimming removed 5 bases at V and 3 bases at J, with 13 bases between. CDR3 region: CASSPKRRDTEAFF. CDR3 nucleotides: TGTGCCAGCAGTCCCAAAAGGCGGGACACTGAAGCTTTCTTT.

V gene TRBV30 combines with J gene TRBJ1-5; 10 bases fit TRBD1. This CDR3 comprises 13 residues. J gave up 6 bases and V 1 base, and 0 bases lay outside the gene matches. Germline-derived CDR1 and CDR2 are GTSNPN and SVGIG (reference sequence). The CDR3 here is CAWSGTGGQPQHF. The CDR3 DNA is TGTGCCTGGAGTGGGACAGGGGGTCAGCCCCAGCATTTT.

This clone was seen a few times. The chain links TRBV5-1 to TRBJ1-5; TRBD1 might be the D (5 bases). This CDR3 has 15 residues. Germline assignment: CDR1 SGHRS and CDR2 YFSETQ. Trimming shortened V by 0 bases and J by 7 bases, and 14 bases separated the two germline ends. In nucleotides, the CDR3 is TGCGCCAGCAGCTTGGACGACGGGGGAGGGCAGCCCCAGCATTTT. As protein: CASSLDDGGGQPQHF. Drawing the rest from reference TRBV5-1 and TRBJ1-5, the complete variable domain is KAGVTQTPRYLIKTRGQQVTLSCSPISGHRSVSWYQQTPGQGLQFLFEYFSETQRNKGNFPGRFSGRQFSNSRSEMNVSTLELGDSALYLCASSLDDGGGQPQHFGDGTRLSIL.

The V and J genes are TRBV6-6 and TRBJ2-3; no reliable D call. The CDR3 length is 12 residues. With 2 bases removed from V and 4 bases from J, the gap between germline ends came to 4 bases. Germline assignment: CDR1 MNHNY and CDR2 SVGAGI (reference sequence). CDR3 nucleotides: TGTGCCAGCAGTTACCCAGCAGATACGCAGTATTTT. Protein product: CASSYPADTQYF.

CDR3 in amino acids: CASSVAEGYTEAFF. In nucleotides, the CDR3 is TGTGCCAGCAGCGTCGCAGAAGGATATACTGAAGCTTTCTTT. The V and J genes are TRBV9 and TRBJ1-1; D not certain. The CDR3 extends over 14 amino acids. Looked up from germline, CDR1 is SGDLS and CDR2 is YYNGEE. V was cut by 2 bases and J by 5 bases, with 13 bases left in between.

This sequence joins TRBV7-2 and TRBJ2-7; 11 bases are a match to TRBD2. Germline CDR1 SGHTA, CDR2 FQGNSA. Trimming removed 2 bases from V and 3 bases from J; junction bases left unmatched: 9. This CDR3 region has 17 residues. CDR3 protein: CASSLRGPGLAVYEQYF. CDR3 coding DNA: TGTGCCAGCAGCTTAAGGGGACCGGGACTAGCGGTCTACGAGCAGTACTTC.

This clone came up once. The chain combines TRBV27 with TRBJ1-1; 8 nucleotides line up with TRBD1. The CDR3 is 16 amino acids. Germline trimming cut 5 bases from V and 1 base from J; bases unmatched to any gene: 9. Germline-derived CDR1 and CDR2 are MNHEY and SMNVEV (reference sequence). CDR3 protein: CASSPDRGRKNTEAFF. The CDR3 region has the DNA TGTGCCAGCAGTCCCGACAGGGGCAGGAAGAACACTGAAGCTTTCTTT.

V is TRBV4-2 and J is TRBJ1-2; 9 positions agree with TRBD1. CDR3 size: 15 residues. V trimming: 5 bases; J trimming: 4 bases; junction bases outside the gene matches: 8. CDR1 and CDR2 (germline): LGHNA, YNFKEQ. CDR3 sequence (DNA): TGTGCCAGCAGCGCCGTTACAGGGGGCTCCTATGGCTACACCTTC. Its translation is CASSAVTGGSYGYTF.